Shown below are 29 T cell receptor beta chains from a single sample sequenced in a study of response to subunit inactivated influenza vaccine. TCRdb analysed the RT-PCR reads with MiXCR anew, one entry per CDR3 protein. The repertoire includes some 800,000 distinct CDR3 sequences, around 20% of them detected once, and more than 8.5% sits in the top ten. The material was PBMCs from blood, obtained more than 4 days after vaccination. All receptors derive from a man aged 50-60 years who received an inactivated influenza vaccine.

This clonotype showed up many times. The chain couples TRBV12-3 or TRBV12-4 to TRBJ2-1; the D is unclear. The CDR3 is 13 residues long. V was clipped by 6 bases and J by 0 bases, with 6 bases between them. The CDR3 reads CASRRSSYNEQFF. The DNA for the CDR3 is TGTGCCAGCAGGCGGAGCTCCTACAATGAGCAGTTCTTC.

The J gene is TRBJ2-7, the V gene TRBV19, with 11 bases matching TRBD2. The V gene's germline CDR1 is LNHDA and CDR2 SQIVND (reference sequence). The CDR3 covers 14 residues. Trimming removed 6 bases from V and 3 bases from J; junction bases left unmatched: 4. The chain's CDR3 is CASSATSGDYEQYF. As DNA, the CDR3 is TGTGCCAGTAGCGCGACTAGCGGGGACTACGAGCAGTACTTC.

This clonotype occurred once. The genes are TRBV7-8 and TRBJ2-1; D might be TRBD2 (5 bases). This CDR3 region has 14 residues. Germline V gives CDR1 SGHVS, CDR2 FQNEAQ. Deletions cut 1 base from V and 8 bases from J, with 12 bases between. The CDR3 loop reads CASSLVGVGDEQFF. The DNA for the CDR3 is TGTGCCAGCAGCTTAGTGGGCGTCGGGGATGAGCAGTTCTTC. Together with reference TRBV7-8 and TRBJ2-1, the CDR3 gives the full variable domain: GAGVSQSPRYKVAKRGQDVALRCDPISGHVSLFWYQQALGQGPEFLTYFQNEAQLDKSGLPSDRFFAERPEGSVSTLKIQRTQQEDSAVYLCASSLVGVGDEQFFGPGTRLTVL.

This clonotype was counted only a few times. J is TRBJ1-1 and V is TRBV18; no clear D gene. V lost 3 bases and J lost 4, with 9 bases in between. Germline V gene data show CDR1 as KGHSH and CDR2 as LQKENI. The CDR3 is 13 residues long. Here the CDR3 reads CASSPGPSTEAFF. Written as DNA, the CDR3 is TGTGCCAGCTCACCCGGACCGAGCACTGAAGCTTTCTTT.

The chain carries TRBV7-8 and TRBJ2-2, with 14 bases that match TRBD2. The CDR3 covers 18 residues. V gave up 3 bases and J gave up 7 bases; unmatched junction bases: 10. Germline V CDR1 and CDR2: SGHVS, FQNEAQ. CDR3 sequence: CASSFRTSGGTLGGELFF. The CDR3 coding sequence is TGTGCCAGCAGCTTTCGGACTAGCGGGGGGACCCTCGGCGGGGAGCTGTTTTTT.

The rearrangement uses TRBV24-1 and TRBJ1-2; D gene ambiguous. Looked up from germline, CDR1 is KGHDR and CDR2 is SFDVKD. The CDR3 has 12 amino acids. The ends were cut back, 7 bases at V and 2 bases at J, with 7 bases in the middle. This chain's CDR3 is CATSEGNYGYTF. As DNA, the CDR3 is TGTGCCACCAGCGAGGGAAACTATGGCTACACCTTC.

The V and J genes are TRBV3-1 and TRBJ1-5; unclear D gene. Germline V lookup: CDR1 LGHDT, CDR2 YNNKEL (reference sequence). CDR3 length: 15 residues. Trimming pared 4 bases from V and 4 bases from J, leaving 14 bases between. DNA for the CDR3: TGTGCCAGCAGCCTAGGACGTGCAGCTAATCAGCCCCAGCATTTT. This gives the protein CASSLGRAANQPQHF.

The CDR3 sequence is CASSSSWQPYGYTF. CDR3 sequence (DNA): TGCGCCAGCAGCTCGTCATGGCAACCCTATGGCTACACCTTC. This chain connects TRBV5-1 to TRBJ1-2; D remains ambiguous. The CDR3 is 14 amino acids. The germline V and J ends were trimmed by 3 bases and 4 bases, with 13 bases remaining between them. Germline values: CDR1 SGHRS, CDR2 YFSETQ.

This clonotype was counted a few times. This chain links TRBV27 with TRBJ2-1, with 9 nucleotides matching TRBD1. The J segment lost 4 bases and the V segment lost 0 bases, leaving 7 bases of the junction unmatched. CDR3 length: 17 residues. Looked up from germline, CDR1 is MNHEY and CDR2 is SMNVEV (reference sequence). CDR3 amino acids: CASSLSIVGQGYNEQFF. The CDR3 nucleotides are TGTGCCAGCAGTTTATCGATCGTGGGACAGGGTTACAATGAGCAGTTCTTC.

The count of this clonotype is one. The rearrangement joins TRBV20-1 to TRBJ2-3; TRBD2 agrees at 14 bases. The CDR3 is made up of 17 amino acids. V lost 5 bases, J lost 1 base, and 8 bases stayed unmatched. CDR1 and CDR2 from the germline V gene are DFQATT and SNEGSKA (reference sequence). The CDR3 DNA sequence: TGCAGTGCTTTCCGGACTAGCGGGAGGCTCCGCACAGATACGCAGTATTTT. Translated: CSAFRTSGRLRTDTQYF.

This clonotype was seen at least ten times. V usage is TRBV9 and J usage is TRBJ2-1; 10 bases align to TRBD2. Trimming took 3 bases from V and 4 from J; bases not matched to a gene: 7. Germline V gene sequence: CDR1 SGDLS, CDR2 YYNGEE. The CDR3 runs 16 residues. The CDR3 DNA sequence: TGTGCCAGCAGCGAGGGGACTAGCGAAAATTACAATGAGCAGTTCTTC. Protein: CASSEGTSENYNEQFF. The variable domain in full, completed from reference TRBV9 and TRBJ2-1, reads DSGVTQTPKHLITATGQRVTLRCSPRSGDLSVYWYQQSLDQGLQFLIQYYNGEERAKGNILERFSAQQFPDLHSELNLSSLELGDSALYFCASSEGTSENYNEQFFGPGTRLTVL.

This clonotype was picked up a small number of times. V gene TRBV12-3 or TRBV12-4 combines with J gene TRBJ2-7; D unresolved. This CDR3 has 14 residues. Trimming removed 2 bases at V and 2 bases at J, with 10 bases between. DNA for the CDR3: TGTGCCAGCAGTTTATTTCAGGACGCCTACGAGCAGTACTTC. Translated, it gives CASSLFQDAYEQYF.

The chain is built from TRBV5-6 and TRBJ1-5; D unresolved. Germline V gene data show CDR1 as SGHDT and CDR2 as YYEEEE. The V and J ends lost 2 bases and 7 bases respectively, with 10 bases between them. This CDR3 has 13 residues. CDR3 in DNA: TGTGCCAGCAGCTTTGGGGTAGGACAGCCCCAGCATTTT. Protein product: CASSFGVGQPQHF.

The rearrangement links TRBV6-2 or TRBV6-3 to TRBJ2-1; D may match TRBD1 or TRBD2 (7 bases each). Germline CDR1 is MNHEY and CDR2 is SVGEGT. V was pared by 2 bases and J by 8 bases, with 19 bases between. There are 16 residues in the CDR3. This CDR3 is CASSYTAGGVHHEQFF. For the CDR3, the DNA is TGTGCCAGCAGTTACACTGCAGGGGGGGTTCACCATGAGCAGTTCTTC.

In its sample, this clonotype was seen many times. V usage is TRBV12-3 or TRBV12-4 and J usage is TRBJ1-6; 8 nucleotides align to TRBD1. The CDR3 has 14 amino acids. The J segment lost 9 bases and the V segment lost 3 bases, leaving 4 bases of the junction unmatched. The CDR3 protein is CASSLTGDFSPLHF. In nucleotides, the CDR3 is TGTGCCAGCAGTTTGACAGGGGACTTTTCACCCCTCCACTTT.

This clonotype occurred a few times. The chain is built from TRBV4-3 and TRBJ2-6; TRBD1 might be the D (5 bases). The germline V gene has CDR1 LGHNA and CDR2 YSLEER. Trimming removed 0 bases from V and 1 base from J, with 13 bases in between. The CDR3 extends over 18 amino acids. The CDR3 loop is CASSQDPDRPSGANVLTF. The CDR3 DNA is TGCGCCAGCAGCCAAGATCCCGACAGACCTTCTGGGGCCAACGTCCTGACTTTC.

This clonotype was seen a handful of times. The rearrangement uses TRBV20-1 and TRBJ1-2; TRBD1 aligns across 7 bases. Trimming removed 1 base from V and 3 bases from J; junction bases left unmatched: 5. CDR1 is DFQATT, CDR2 SNEGSKA, per germline (reference sequence). There are 14 residues in the CDR3. The CDR3 DNA sequence: TGCAGTGCTAGAGTCGTTGGGACAGACTATGGCTACACCTTC. This encodes CSARVVGTDYGYTF.

This clonotype came up a few times. The CDR3 is CASTLQGRETQYF. The DNA of the CDR3 is TGTGCCAGCACCTTACAGGGCCGGGAGACCCAGTACTTC. The V call is TRBV12-3 or TRBV12-4, the J call TRBJ2-5; tentatively, D is TRBD1 (6 bases). V was trimmed by 7 bases and J by 5 bases, leaving 14 bases between them. The CDR3 is 13 residues long.

This clonotype was detected many times. The chain has TRBV5-1 and TRBJ2-3; D is undetermined. Germline CDR1 reads SGHRS; CDR2 reads YFSETQ. Trimming cost V 0 bases and J 5 bases, with 7 bases left between them. CDR3 length equals 13 residues. The CDR3 sequence: CASSLVQVDTQYF. For the CDR3, the DNA is TGCGCCAGCAGCTTGGTCCAGGTAGATACGCAGTATTTT.

This rearrangement joins TRBV10-3 to TRBJ2-5; tentative D call: TRBD1 (6 bases). Trimming removed 5 bases at V and 5 bases at J, with 18 bases between. This CDR3 is built from 15 residues. CDR1 and CDR2 from the germline V gene are ENHRY and SYGVKD. CDR3 nucleotides: TGTGCCATCAGTCCCAGGGGTCGCGAGCCGGAGACCCAGTACTTC. This sequence encodes CAISPRGREPETQYF.

The sample holds a few counts of this clonotype. The chain uses TRBV7-9 and TRBJ1-1; D unresolved. This CDR3 is 15 amino acids long. Germline V CDR1 and CDR2: SEHNR, FQNEAQ (reference sequence). V was shortened by 1 base and J by 0 bases, with 9 bases between the two germline ends. This CDR3 is CASSLGPRLNTEAFF. The CDR3 bases are TGTGCCAGCAGCTTAGGACCGCGGTTGAACACTGAAGCTTTCTTT.

This clonotype occurred a few times. The rearrangement links TRBV12-3 or TRBV12-4 to TRBJ2-7; D remains unclear. The CDR3 is made up of 13 amino acids. Trimming removed 8 bases at V and 2 bases at J, with 13 bases between. CDR3 residues: CASRTTRTYEQYF. Written as DNA, the CDR3 is TGTGCCAGCCGTACTACACGTACCTACGAGCAGTACTTC.

The CDR3 is CATPPTPGEGHEQYF. The CDR3 nucleotides read TGTGCCACACCGCCCACGCCGGGAGAGGGACACGAGCAGTACTTC. V gene TRBV10-3 combines with J gene TRBJ2-7; weak D call: TRBD2 (6 bases). This CDR3 is 15 amino acids long. Trimming took 10 bases from V and 5 from J, leaving 24 bases between them. Germline-derived CDR1 and CDR2 are ENHRY and SYGVKD.

This clonotype was seen a few times. The chain links TRBV6-1 to TRBJ2-2, with D perhaps matching TRBD2 (6 bases). V shed 6 bases and J shed 2 bases, with 10 bases lying between them. CDR3 length equals 14 residues. Germline V gene sequence: CDR1 MNHNS, CDR2 SASEGT. The CDR3 nucleotides read TGTGCCAGCAGCCGGGGAGGAAACACCGGGGAGCTGTTTTTT. Translated, it gives CASSRGGNTGELFF.

The chain uses TRBV7-3 and TRBJ2-1; D call uncertain. V was trimmed by 5 bases and J by 9 bases, leaving 14 bases between them. Germline values: CDR1 SGHTA, CDR2 FQGTGA. This CDR3 is built from 13 residues. For the CDR3, the DNA is TGTGCCAGCAGCCGAACCTCGGACGCTGAGCAGTTCTTC. It codes for CASSRTSDAEQFF.

The chain recombines TRBV4-3 with TRBJ2-4, with 9 bases matching TRBD2. The CDR3 contains 13 residues. CDR1 is LGHNA and CDR2 is YSLEER in the germline V gene. With 0 bases clipped from V and 15 bases from J, the junction kept 6 bases outside the gene matches. This CDR3 reads CASSQDLLAGLYF. The CDR3 nucleotides read TGCGCCAGCAGCCAAGATTTGCTAGCGGGACTGTACTTC.

The rearrangement uses TRBV10-3 and TRBJ2-7, with 12 bases that match TRBD2. This CDR3 spans 15 amino acids. V was pared by 6 bases and J by 7 bases, with 10 bases of the junction left unmatched. Germline CDR1 and CDR2: ENHRY and SYGVKD. CDR3 region: CAIRPRLAGAGEQYF. Written as DNA, the CDR3 is TGTGCCATCAGACCAAGACTAGCGGGAGCCGGAGAGCAGTACTTC.

A few counts support this clonotype. The chain has TRBV10-3 and TRBJ1-5; D might be TRBD1 (6 bases). The germline V gene encodes CDR1 ENHRY and CDR2 SYGVKD. The CDR3 is 13 amino acids. V lost 5 bases to trimming and J lost 5 bases, with 10 bases between them. For the CDR3, the DNA is TGTGCCATCAGTTGGGACAAAGATCAGCCCCAGCATTTT. Its protein product is CAISWDKDQPQHF.

This clonotype was counted only a few times. The chain is built from TRBV5-1 and TRBJ1-3; D is ambiguous. Trimming shortened V by 0 bases and J by 0 bases, and 7 bases separated the two germline ends. Germline assignment: CDR1 SGHRS and CDR2 YFSETQ. CDR3 length: 15 amino acids. CDR3: CASSLGVSSGNTIYF. In nucleotides, the CDR3 is TGCGCCAGCAGCTTGGGGGTTAGCTCTGGAAACACCATATATTTT.